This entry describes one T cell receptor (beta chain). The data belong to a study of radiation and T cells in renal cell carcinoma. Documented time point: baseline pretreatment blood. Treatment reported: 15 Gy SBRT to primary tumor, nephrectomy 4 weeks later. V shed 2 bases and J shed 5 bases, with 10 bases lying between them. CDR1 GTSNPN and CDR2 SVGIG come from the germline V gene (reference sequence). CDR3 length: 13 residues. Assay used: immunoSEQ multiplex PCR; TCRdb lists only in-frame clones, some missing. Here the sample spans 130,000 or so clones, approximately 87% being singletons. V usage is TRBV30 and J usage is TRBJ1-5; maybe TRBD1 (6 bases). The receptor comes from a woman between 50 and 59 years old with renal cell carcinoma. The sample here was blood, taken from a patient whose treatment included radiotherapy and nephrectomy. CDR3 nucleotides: TGTGCCTGGAGTCCGTCAGGGGATCAGCCCCAGCATTTT. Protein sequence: CAWSPSGDQPQHF.